This entry describes one T cell receptor beta chain. This specimen comes from a study of OX40 agonist ivuxolimab in advanced cancers. CDR1 MNHEY and CDR2 SMNVEV come from the germline V gene (reference sequence). V was pared by 9 bases and J by 0 bases, with 9 bases of the junction left unmatched. CDR3 length equals 15 residues. Some clones are missing from TCRdb's copy, which holds only in-frame ones; the method was immunoSEQ multiplex PCR. The table has about 77,000 clones, more than 80% seen once. Material: CD4+ or CD8+ T cells sorted from blood, obtained in a trial of the OX40 agonist ivuxolimab. This receptor was obtained from an adult with an advanced solid tumor such as melanoma, head and neck, liver or kidney cancer. The V gene is TRBV27, the J gene TRBJ2-7; 9 nucleotides line up with TRBD1. The CDR3 sequence: CASADRGGFSYEQYF. CDR3 nucleotides: TGTGCCAGTGCCGACAGGGGGGGCTTCTCCTACGAGCAGTACTTC.